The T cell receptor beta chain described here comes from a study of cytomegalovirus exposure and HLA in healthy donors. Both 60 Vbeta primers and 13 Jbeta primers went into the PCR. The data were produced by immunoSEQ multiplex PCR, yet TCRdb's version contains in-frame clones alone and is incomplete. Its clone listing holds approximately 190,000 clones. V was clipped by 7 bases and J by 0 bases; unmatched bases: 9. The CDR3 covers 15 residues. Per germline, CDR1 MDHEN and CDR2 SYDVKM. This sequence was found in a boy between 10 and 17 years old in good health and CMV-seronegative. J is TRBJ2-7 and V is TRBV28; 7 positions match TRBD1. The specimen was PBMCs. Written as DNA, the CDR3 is TGTGCCAGCAAGAATGACAGGGATTACTCCTACGAGCAGTACTTC. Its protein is CASKNDRDYSYEQYF.